This T cell receptor (beta chain) was captured in a study of radiotherapy plus CTLA-4 blockade in lung cancer (dated by TCRdb to 2016 to 2019). Describing the broader study: Among the enrolled patients, about 19% had an objective response, and about 29% reached disease control. Here is what the overall study found, with its caveats: After treatment with radiotherapy and ipilimumab, TCR clones that originated in tumors expanded in peripheral blood. Increased serum interferon-beta after radiation, together with early dynamic changes in blood T cell clones, were reported to be the strongest predictors of response.

A remark on this clone: This clone's antigen is unknown. The record has no base qualities; no much larger clone is one base away.

The germline V gene (reference sequence) sets CDR1 to MNHNY and CDR2 to SVGAGI. V is shortened by 6 bases, J by 4 bases, and the region joining them spans 9 bases. The CDR3 sequence holds 12 residues, the cysteine and phenylalanine included. Just CDR3 DNA is preserved here, 36 bases in frame from base 1. Library construction relied on the immunoSEQ multiplex PCR assay. The clones in this table, taken by TCRdb from immuneACCESS, are in-frame only. Not every clone is retained; where verified, under half of the shortfall comes from an unresolved V gene, and the cause of the rest is unknown. The sample has around 100,000 clones on record, roughly 86% of them singletons. The ten largest clonotypes hold approximately 3.5% of the sample. Focal radiation therapy combined with CTLA-4 blockade (ipilimumab) was tested in patients with chemo-refractory metastatic non-small-cell lung cancer.

The TCR was taken from a human donor with non-small cell lung cancer that progressed on radiotherapy plus ipilimumab. Some clones in this sample may be carry-over from other donors' samples. Rearrangement joined TRBV6-6 to TRBJ1-1; the best D guess is TRBD1, with 5 bases matching. The source was peripheral blood, collected from a patient treated with radiotherapy plus ipilimumab. The DNA is as follows: TGTGCCAGCAGGACAGAGAGCACTGAAGCTTTCTTT. Translated, this gives CASRTESTEAFF.